This TCR beta chain was obtained from a study of lymphopenia after photon versus proton radiotherapy (dated by TCRdb to between 2017 and 2020). For the wider study: The study compared the immunological effects of photon versus proton radiation therapy in patients with gastrointestinal tumors who developed high-grade lymphopenia. A cohort of about 22 patients with gastrointestinal tumors who received either photon or proton therapy and subsequently developed lymphopenia was included. The goal of the study was to describe how the two radiation modalities differ in their effects on the immune system. What the study reported, not specific to this receptor: Proton-treated patients stayed relatively stable during treatment, while photon-treated patients lost naive T cells and TCR diversity and gained effector/memory populations. Across the cohort, an inverse correlation was found between a larger post-nadir drop in TCR diversity and overall survival time among patients who died. The survival association was assessed only in patients who died, and the authors presented better survival with proton therapy as a possibility rather than a demonstrated result. After the lymphocyte count nadir, photon-treated repertoires showed oligoclonal expansion, especially of CD8+ Temra cells, which drove the drop in diversity.

About this clone: There is no known antigen for this receptor. No much larger clone exists at a distance of one base, and base qualities are not known.

Receptor amplification or capture employed the immunoSEQ multiplex PCR assay. T cell repertoires were profiled by deep sequencing of rearranged TCR beta loci, alongside multiparametric flow cytometry. TCRdb carries this immuneACCESS record with in-frame sequences only. Its versions omit some clonotypes, under half of them owing to an unresolved V gene in the studies checked, with the rest unexplained. This sample has more than 15,000 clones in its table, and around 85% of those were observed once. The top ten constitute approximately 50% of the sample. There are 12 amino acids in the CDR3, from cysteine to phenylalanine inclusive. Here the CDR3 DNA is all that survives: 36 bases in frame from base 1. V is pared back by 3 bases and J by 8 bases, with 10 bases lying between the germline termini. The germline V gene yields KGHSH for CDR1 and LQKENI for CDR2.

The receptor was derived from an older woman with cholangiocarcinoma. Some clones in this sample may be carry-over from other donors' samples. This receptor chain uses TRBV18 and TRBJ1-1; a tentative D call is TRBD1 (6 bases match). Sequencing was performed on peripheral blood, taken from a patient treated with proton-based radiotherapy. The CDR3 has the sequence CASSPYDREAFF. The DNA sequence follows: TGTGCCAGCTCACCCTACGACAGGGAAGCTTTCTTT. With the portions outside the CDR3 filled from the reference TRBV18 and TRBJ1-1 genes, the complete variable region becomes NAGVMQNPRHLVRRRGQEARLRCSPMKGHSHVYWYRQLPEEGLKFMVYLQKENIIDESGMPKERFSAEFPKEGPSILRIQQVVRGDSAAYFCASSPYDREAFFGQGTRLTVV.